Following are 26 T cell receptor beta chains from one sample sequenced in a study of T-cell memory formation after mild COVID-19. MiXCR, applied by TCRdb to the 5' RACE reads, yields one record per CDR3 protein. The table shows roughly 580,000 distinct CDR3 sequences, with approximately 19% occurring only once. The source material was PBMCs or a T cell subset sorted from them (not recorded which). The receptors were sampled from an adult woman who had mild COVID-19 (a few samples of this study predate the infection). Cell type and time point are not known.

In this sample, this clonotype turned up a few times. The rearrangement links TRBV5-1 to TRBJ2-1; 9 bases are a match to TRBD2. Per the germline V gene, CDR1 is SGHRS and CDR2 is YFSETQ. The CDR3 totals 13 residues. V lost 6 bases to trimming and J lost 3 bases; unmatched junction nucleotides: 1. The CDR3 sequence: CASKRGDYNEQFF. CDR3 coding DNA: TGCGCCAGCAAGCGGGGGGACTACAATGAGCAGTTCTTC.

This clonotype was picked up a small number of times. The chain carries TRBV6-6 and TRBJ2-3; 10 bases match TRBD2. The J segment lost 4 bases and the V segment lost 0 bases, leaving 13 bases of the junction unmatched. The CDR3 is 19 residues long. The V gene's germline CDR1 is MNHNY and CDR2 SVGAGI (reference sequence). The chain's CDR3 is CASSYSRSGGAKSADTQYF. Written as DNA, the CDR3 is TGTGCCAGCAGTTACTCGAGGAGCGGGGGGGCCAAGAGCGCAGATACGCAGTATTTT.

The chain combines TRBV6-2 or TRBV6-3 with TRBJ2-5; D is perhaps TRBD1 or TRBD2 (5 bases each). CDR3 length: 16 amino acids. Germline loops: CDR1 MNHEY, CDR2 SVGEGT. The V end was cut by 7 bases, the J end by 1 base, with 19 bases between. The CDR3 DNA reads TGTGCCAGCAATAACAGGTCGGGGTTACCCCAAGAGACCCAGTACTTC. It encodes CASNNRSGLPQETQYF.

This clonotype came up a few times. The rearrangement links TRBV7-9 to TRBJ2-7; the match to TRBD1 covers 8 bases. There are 17 residues in the CDR3. Germline values: CDR1 SEHNR, CDR2 FQNEAQ (reference sequence). The V gene end was trimmed by 1 base and the J gene end by 1 base; junction bases not matched to a gene: 9. The CDR3 spells CASSLVVGQGKSYEQYF. CDR3 in DNA: TGTGCCAGCAGCTTAGTCGTCGGACAGGGTAAATCCTACGAGCAGTACTTC.

This clonotype showed up just a few times. The chain employs TRBV4-1 and TRBJ1-5, with D maybe TRBD1 (6 bases). The V end lost 1 base, the J end lost 5 bases, and 12 bases lay between the germline ends. There are 15 residues in the CDR3. In germline, CDR1 is MGHRA, CDR2 YSYEKL. This CDR3 is CASSQVVQGHQPQHF. The CDR3 coding sequence is TGCGCCAGCAGCCAAGTCGTCCAGGGGCATCAGCCCCAGCATTTT.

This rearrangement joins TRBV6-2 or TRBV6-3 to TRBJ1-2; D gene uncertain. The CDR3 contains 16 residues. Germline lookup yields CDR1 MNHEY and CDR2 SVGEGT. V was shortened by 4 bases and J by 5 bases, with 20 bases between the two germline ends. In DNA form, the CDR3 reads TGTGCCAGCAGTTCAGCCCCCGCGGGAGAGCCTTATGGCTACACCTTC. It specifies CASSSAPAGEPYGYTF.

This rearrangement joins TRBV2 to TRBJ2-1; 9 bases fit TRBD2. The CDR3 covers 12 residues. The junction had 1 base not matched to a gene; V was cut back by 6 bases and J by 7 bases. Germline lookup yields CDR1 SNHLY and CDR2 FYNNEI. CDR3 DNA sequence: TGTGCCAGCAGGCTAGCGGGAAATGAGCAGTTCTTC. Translation gives CASRLAGNEQFF.

The genes are TRBV24-1 and TRBJ1-2; no reliable D call. V lost 4 bases to trimming and J lost 4 bases, with 3 bases between them. The CDR3 has 11 amino acids. Germline V gene lookup returns CDR1 KGHDR and CDR2 SFDVKD. The CDR3 DNA reads as TGTGCCACCAGTGAGGGCTATGGCTACACCTTC. Translating it yields CATSEGYGYTF.

This clonotype showed up just a few times. V is TRBV7-3 and J is TRBJ2-5, with 11 nucleotides matching TRBD2. With V trimmed by 2 bases and J by 4 bases, 6 bases remained unmatched. The CDR3 has 16 residues. From germline, CDR1 is SGHTA and CDR2 FQGTGA. The CDR3 sequence: CASSLVGLAEGETQYF. In DNA form, the CDR3 reads TGTGCCAGCAGCTTAGTGGGACTAGCGGAAGGAGAGACCCAGTACTTC.

The chain recombines TRBV27 with TRBJ2-1; D may match TRBD1 or TRBD2 (5 bases each). Germline CDR1 and CDR2: MNHEY and SMNVEV (reference sequence). V shed 4 bases and J shed 10 bases, with 11 bases lying between them. The CDR3 consists of 12 residues. The CDR3 DNA sequence: TGTGCCAGCAGTTCCGGGACGGTAGAGCAGTTCTTC. Translation: CASSSGTVEQFF.

The gene calls are TRBV2 and TRBJ2-5, with D uncertain. Germline V gene data show CDR1 as SNHLY and CDR2 as FYNNEI. This CDR3 has 12 residues. V was cut by 6 bases and J by 4 bases, with 9 bases left in between. CDR3 residues: CASRNAIETQYF. DNA of the CDR3: TGTGCCAGCAGGAATGCAATAGAGACCCAGTACTTC.

This clonotype was seen just once. The J gene is TRBJ2-7, the V gene TRBV11-3; 8 bases map to TRBD1. Germline values: CDR1 SGHNT, CDR2 YENEEA. V shed 5 bases, J shed 3 bases, and the junction held 15 bases outside the gene matches. This CDR3 is 17 amino acids long. CDR3 DNA: TGTGCCAGCAGCCGTTCAGGGGGCGGTTGGGAGGTCTACGAGCAGTACTTC. Its translation: CASSRSGGGWEVYEQYF.

This clonotype was recorded a few times. CDR3 region: CASSQPTTDTQYF. The CDR3 DNA follows: TGCGCCAGCAGCCAACCTACCACAGATACGCAGTATTTT. The chain recombines TRBV4-3 with TRBJ2-3; D ambiguous. This CDR3 region has 13 residues. The V end lost 2 bases, the J end lost 2 bases, and 5 bases lay between the germline ends. Germline lookup yields CDR1 LGHNA and CDR2 YSLEER.

This clonotype has just a few counts. The chain uses TRBV19 and TRBJ2-1; a weak D match, TRBD1 (5 bases). Germline V gene data show CDR1 as LNHDA and CDR2 as SQIVND (reference sequence). V gave up 4 bases and J gave up 6 bases, with 13 bases separating them. This CDR3 comprises 14 residues. In nucleotides, the CDR3 is TGTGCCAGTAGTAAGCCCGACAGATCCAATGAGCAGTTCTTC. Translated: CASSKPDRSNEQFF.

This clonotype has ten or more counts. The J gene is TRBJ2-5, the V gene TRBV7-9; D remains unclear. V lost 5 bases and J lost 4, with 2 bases in between. CDR3 size: 10 residues. CDR1 and CDR2 (germline): SEHNR, FQNEAQ (reference sequence). The CDR3 DNA sequence: TGTGCCAGCAGCCCAGAGACCCAGTACTTC. This gives the protein CASSPETQYF.

V and J are TRBV5-1 and TRBJ2-4; 8 nucleotides agree with TRBD1. V shed 4 bases and J 6 bases; nucleotides not matched to a gene: 9. The CDR3 length is 15 residues. Germline assignment: CDR1 SGHRS and CDR2 YFSETQ. The CDR3 region has the DNA TGCGCCAGCAGCCCGGGTACGGGACAGGTAAACATTCAGTACTTC. Protein product: CASSPGTGQVNIQYF.

This clonotype showed up just a few times. This sequence joins TRBV12-3 or TRBV12-4 and TRBJ1-5; D ambiguous. Deletions cut 6 bases from V and 15 bases from J, with 18 bases between. The CDR3 extends over 12 amino acids. CDR3 in DNA: TGTGCCAGCAGCGGCGACCCGACTCGGATGCATTTT. Translating it yields CASSGDPTRMHF.

This clonotype has at least ten counts. The chain uses TRBV20-1 and TRBJ2-7; the D is unclear. V lost 3 bases to trimming and J lost 6 bases, with 9 bases between them. Germline V gives CDR1 DFQATT, CDR2 SNEGSKA (reference sequence). CDR3 length: 11 amino acids. The CDR3 spells CSASRAGEQYF. The CDR3 nucleotides are TGCAGTGCTAGTAGGGCTGGCGAGCAGTACTTC.

The rearrangement joins TRBV4-3 to TRBJ2-7; 10 bases map to TRBD1. The ends lost 3 bases at V and 4 bases at J; junction bases unmatched: 9. The CDR3 contains 16 residues. Per germline, CDR1 LGHNA and CDR2 YSLEER. CDR3 loop: CASSQGPGQGIYEQYF. The CDR3 DNA reads TGCGCCAGCAGCCAGGGACCGGGACAGGGGATTTACGAGCAGTACTTC.

This clonotype was detected only a few times. The rearrangement joins TRBV4-2 to TRBJ2-7, with D perhaps assigned TRBD1 or TRBD2 (5 bases each). This CDR3 has 14 amino acids. The germline V gene has CDR1 LGHNA and CDR2 YNFKEQ. The V and J ends lost 2 bases and 2 bases respectively, with 10 bases between them. CDR3 residues: CASSQRDLTYEQYF. CDR3 nucleotide sequence: TGTGCCAGCAGCCAAAGGGACCTTACCTACGAGCAGTACTTC.

The rearrangement links TRBV12-3 or TRBV12-4 to TRBJ2-5; 8 positions agree with TRBD2. The ends lost 8 bases at V and 3 bases at J; junction bases unmatched: 8. The CDR3 covers 14 residues. This CDR3 reads CASFYGGAEETQYF. CDR3 nucleotide sequence: TGTGCCAGCTTTTACGGGGGGGCAGAAGAGACCCAGTACTTC.

The chain combines TRBV10-3 with TRBJ1-1, with 7 bases aligning to TRBD1. Germline trimming cut 9 bases from V and 3 bases from J; bases unmatched to any gene: 19. From germline, CDR1 is ENHRY and CDR2 SYGVKD. The CDR3 spans 17 residues. The CDR3 DNA reads as TGTGCCATAACTAGGAACAGGGGCAATAAGGGGGACACTGAAGCTTTCTTT. It codes for CAITRNRGNKGDTEAFF.

The chain recombines TRBV7-6 with TRBJ2-1, with 14 bases aligning to TRBD2. The CDR3 runs to 15 residues. Per germline, CDR1 SGHVS and CDR2 FNYEAQ. V lost 6 bases to trimming and J lost 9 bases; unmatched junction nucleotides: 7. The CDR3 DNA reads as TGTGCCAGCAGTTTGGGACTAGCGGGAGCGGCTGAGCAGTTCTTC. Residues: CASSLGLAGAAEQFF.

The chain couples TRBV6-6 to TRBJ2-6, with D hard to call. This CDR3 region has 16 residues. V was shortened by 0 bases and J by 0 bases, with 6 bases between the two germline ends. Germline V gene data show CDR1 as MNHNY and CDR2 as SVGAGI (reference sequence). The CDR3 nucleotides are TGTGCCAGCAGTTACTCGACGGACTCTGGGGCCAACGTCCTGACTTTC. It codes for CASSYSTDSGANVLTF.

This clonotype has more than one count but fewer than ten. J is TRBJ1-1 and V is TRBV9; D possibly corresponds to TRBD1 (5 bases). V was cut by 4 bases and J by 0 bases, with 10 bases left in between. Germline V gene lookup returns CDR1 SGDLS and CDR2 YYNGEE. The CDR3 covers 14 residues. CDR3 in DNA: TGTGCCAGCAGCCCCAGGGATTTGAACACTGAAGCTTTCTTT. Amino acids: CASSPRDLNTEAFF. The full variable domain, completed using reference TRBV9 and TRBJ1-1, is DSGVTQTPKHLITATGQRVTLRCSPRSGDLSVYWYQQSLDQGLQFLIQYYNGEERAKGNILERFSAQQFPDLHSELNLSSLELGDSALYFCASSPRDLNTEAFFGQGTRLTVV.

V gene TRBV24-1 combines with J gene TRBJ2-5, with TRBD2 matching 12 bases. In germline, CDR1 is KGHDR, CDR2 SFDVKD. This CDR3 spans 16 amino acids. V was pared by 9 bases and J by 5 bases, with 12 bases of the junction left unmatched. In DNA, the CDR3 is TGTGCCACCTCCCTGGCTAGCGGGGGGGCCCTTGAGACCCAGTACTTC. Its translation is CATSLASGGALETQYF.